The 23 T cell receptor beta chains presented below share a single source sample, sequenced in a study of molecular identifiers for immune sequencing clone quantification (dated 2018 in TCRdb). Library method: PCR. The instrument was a NextSeq 500. TCRdb trimmed public reads at Q25 via fastp, called clones via MiXCR and kept in-frame beta chains. Each CDR3 protein appears once, grouped with its most common genes and DNA. This sample has just over 95,000 distinct CDR3 sequences in its table, and 20% to 25% of those were observed once. Of the sample, approximately 0.91% is held by the ten largest clones. Sequences were obtained from naive CD8+ T cells from blood, with Jurkat cell RNA spiked in. In the paper's terms, the cell subset or site label means: FACS-sorted CD8+CD4-CCR7+CD45RA+ naive T cells. All receptors come from a human donor in good health. Some libraries in this study had Jurkat cell RNA spiked in.

V gene TRBV13 combines with J gene TRBJ2-3; D gene uncertain. There are 16 residues in the CDR3. The germline V gene has CDR1 PRHDT and CDR2 FYEKMQ (reference sequence). V lost 11 bases and J lost 4, with 25 bases in between. Here the CDR3 reads CARPAGLGSAPDTQYF. CDR3 bases: TGTGCCCGCCCCGCCGGGTTGGGGTCTGCCCCAGATACGCAGTATTTT.

The table lists this clonotype with a few counts. The CDR3 spells CASSYYRGLAKNIQYF. In DNA form, the CDR3 reads TGTGCCAGCAGTTACTACAGAGGTTTAGCCAAAAACATTCAGTACTTC. The chain carries TRBV6-2 or TRBV6-3 and TRBJ2-4; D uncertain. Trimming stripped 1 base from V and 0 bases from J, with 10 bases between. Germline V gives CDR1 MNHEY, CDR2 SVGEGT. The CDR3 is 16 residues long.

This clonotype appeared a few times. The CDR3 end shows no conserved phenylalanine or tryptophan, and so a read error is likely. The CDR3 nucleotides are TGTGCCAGCAGCTTTGGGCCGGGACAGGGCTACGAGCAGTACATC. This codes for CASSFGPGQGYEQYI. This chain links TRBV11-2 with TRBJ2-7; 9 nucleotides align to TRBD1. Trimming at V came to 3 bases and at J to 3 bases, leaving 6 bases not matched to a gene. The length of the CDR3 is 15 residues. CDR1 and CDR2 from the germline V gene are SGHAT and FQNNGV.

This clonotype occurred many times. The chain links TRBV6-5 to TRBJ2-3; TRBD1 is a possible D gene (6 bases). The germline gives CDR1 MNHEY, CDR2 SVGAGI. The CDR3 totals 14 residues. V was clipped by 3 bases and J by 1 base, with 8 bases between them. The CDR3 nucleotides are TGTGCCAGCAGTTATGAGGGGGGCACAGATACGCAGTATTTT. This gives the protein CASSYEGGTDTQYF.

This clonotype was seen many times. V and J are TRBV7-6 and TRBJ2-7, with 12 positions matching TRBD2. V shed 5 bases, J shed 3 bases, and the junction held 5 bases outside the gene matches. Germline V gene lookup returns CDR1 SGHVS and CDR2 FNYEAQ. This CDR3 comprises 15 residues. CDR3 coding DNA: TGTGCCAGCAGCCCTCTAGCGGGAGGGAGCTACGAGCAGTACTTC. Translated, it gives CASSPLAGGSYEQYF.

The sample holds many counts of this clonotype. This chain connects TRBV27 to TRBJ2-3, with a weak D call TRBD1 (6 bases). The ends were cut back, 8 bases at V and 2 bases at J, with 17 bases in the middle. CDR1 and CDR2 from the germline V gene are MNHEY and SMNVEV (reference sequence). The length of the CDR3 is 15 residues. The DNA of the CDR3 is TGTGCCAGCCGAGGGGGTGCTTGGTCCACAGATACGCAGTATTTT. Translation: CASRGGAWSTDTQYF.

V and J are TRBV19 and TRBJ1-1; TRBD1 matches at 8 bases. The germline CDR1 and CDR2 sequences are LNHDA and SQIVND (reference sequence). V gave up 5 bases and J gave up 3 bases; unmatched junction bases: 8. The CDR3 is made up of 15 amino acids. The CDR3 coding sequence is TGTGCCAGTAGTCCATGGACAGGGTGGGACACTGAAGCTTTCTTT. Its protein product is CASSPWTGWDTEAFF.

Comments on this clonotype: A read error is possible here, since a much larger clone lies one base away. V gene TRBV20-1 combines with J gene TRBJ2-3; D unclear. The CDR3 sequence is 14 residues long. The germline CDR1 and CDR2 sequences are DFQATT and SNEGSKA (reference sequence). The CDR3, as DNA: TGCAGTGCTAATTGGGGTCTTAGCACAGATACGCGGTATTTT. Amino acid sequence: CSANWGLSTDTRYF.

For this clonotype: This may be a read error: a much more frequent sequence differs by one nucleotide. The rearrangement joins TRBV27 to TRBJ2-2, with D tentatively TRBD1 (5 bases). CDR1 MNHEY and CDR2 SMNVEV come from the germline V gene (reference sequence). Trimming took off 1 base at V and 3 bases at J, with 12 bases between the two ends. The CDR3 covers 16 residues. The CDR3 loop reads CASSLYSGPHTGELFF. CDR3 nucleotides: TGTGCCAGCAGTTTATATTCAGGGCCGCACACCGGGGAGCTGTTTTTT.

This clonotype has ten or more counts. The chain combines TRBV27 with TRBJ2-3; 9 bases map to TRBD2. V shed 5 bases, J shed 1 base, and the junction held 10 bases outside the gene matches. In germline, CDR1 is MNHEY, CDR2 SMNVEV (reference sequence). There are 17 residues in the CDR3. Here the CDR3 reads CASSAGTSLYRTDTQYF. In DNA form, the CDR3 reads TGTGCCAGCAGTGCCGGGACTAGCCTTTACCGCACAGATACGCAGTATTTT.

This clonotype was counted only a few times. The chain links TRBV27 to TRBJ1-6, with TRBD1 matching over 7 bases. Germline values: CDR1 MNHEY, CDR2 SMNVEV (reference sequence). The length of the CDR3 is 16 residues. J was trimmed by 9 bases and V by 6 bases; bases with no gene match: 14. DNA of the CDR3: TGTGCCAGCAGAAAAAAGACCGGGACAGTCCCTTCACCCCTCCACTTT. Protein sequence: CASRKKTGTVPSPLHF.

This sequence joins TRBV24-1 and TRBJ2-7, with 12 bases aligning to TRBD2. V shed 5 bases, J shed 4 bases, and the junction held 8 bases outside the gene matches. This CDR3 contains 16 residues. Germline V gene data show CDR1 as KGHDR and CDR2 as SFDVKD. CDR3 loop: CATSGIGLAGRYEQYF. In DNA form, the CDR3 reads TGTGCCACCAGTGGGATAGGACTAGCGGGAAGATACGAGCAGTACTTC.

The table lists this clonotype with many counts. The rearrangement uses TRBV4-1 and TRBJ1-5; D gene ambiguous. CDR3 size: 15 residues. Germline assignment: CDR1 MGHRA and CDR2 YSYEKL. Trimming removed 4 bases at V and 11 bases at J, with 21 bases between. The CDR3 DNA sequence: TGCGCCAGCAGCCTTATGCGGTCTCCCGGGGTGGCCCAGCATTTT. Translation: CASSLMRSPGVAQHF.

This chain joins TRBV19 and TRBJ1-1; D is unresolved. CDR3 size: 14 residues. CDR1 and CDR2 from the germline V gene are LNHDA and SQIVND (reference sequence). V lost 5 bases to trimming and J lost 1 base, with 11 bases between them. CDR3 in amino acids: CASSLGSTNTEAFF. DNA of the CDR3: TGTGCCAGTAGTCTAGGGTCCACGAACACTGAAGCTTTCTTT.

At least ten counts were recorded for this clonotype. This chain joins TRBV7-9 and TRBJ2-7, with D possibly being TRBD1 (6 bases). V was shortened by 3 bases and J by 1 base, with 13 bases between the two germline ends. CDR1 SEHNR and CDR2 FQNEAQ come from the germline V gene (reference sequence). The CDR3 length is 15 residues. The CDR3, as DNA: TGTGCCAGCAGCTTTACGGGACAAAGATCCTACGAGCAGTACTTC. Residues: CASSFTGQRSYEQYF.

The sample holds many counts of this clonotype. The J gene is TRBJ2-7, the V gene TRBV9, with a possible D match to TRBD1 (6 bases). From germline, CDR1 is SGDLS and CDR2 YYNGEE. The ends were cut back, 4 bases at V and 2 bases at J, with 13 bases in the middle. The CDR3 is 14 amino acids. DNA of the CDR3: TGTGCCAGCAGCCACCCAGGGGCCCCCTACGAGCAGTACTTC. It is translated as CASSHPGAPYEQYF.

In this sample, this clonotype turned up many times. V usage is TRBV7-3 and J usage is TRBJ2-5; D gene unclear. Germline V gene lookup returns CDR1 SGHTA and CDR2 FQGTGA. This CDR3 spans 13 amino acids. The V gene lost 2 bases and the J gene lost 5 bases, with 9 bases spanning the gap. The CDR3, as DNA: TGTGCCAGCAGCTTACGGCTATGGGAGACCCAGTACTTC. It codes for CASSLRLWETQYF.

This clonotype appeared many times. The rearrangement joins TRBV5-6 to TRBJ1-1, with no clear D. Germline V gene sequence: CDR1 SGHDT, CDR2 YYEEEE. Trimming stripped 2 bases from V and 4 bases from J, with 12 bases between. The CDR3 covers 14 residues. The CDR3 DNA is TGTGCCAGCAGCTTAAGTCACAGTGGCACTGAAGCTTTCTTT. Residues: CASSLSHSGTEAFF.

This rearrangement joins TRBV9 to TRBJ2-1, with D tentatively TRBD2 (6 bases). Per germline, CDR1 SGDLS and CDR2 YYNGEE. V dropped 3 bases and J dropped 1 base, with 11 bases sitting between them. The CDR3 contains 15 residues. CDR3 region: CASSALGLSYNEQFF. As DNA, the CDR3 is TGTGCCAGCAGCGCCCTGGGACTTTCCTACAATGAGCAGTTCTTC.

This clonotype has at least ten counts. The chain uses TRBV4-3 and TRBJ1-1; perhaps TRBD1 as D (6 bases). CDR3 size: 16 residues. V was trimmed by 0 bases and J by 3 bases, leaving 14 bases between them. The germline gives CDR1 LGHNA, CDR2 YSLEER. CDR3 region: CASSQDRQVGYTEAFF. CDR3 DNA sequence: TGCGCCAGCAGCCAAGATCGACAGGTGGGGTACACTGAAGCTTTCTTT.

The chain carries TRBV5-6 and TRBJ2-7; D is undetermined. Trimming took 1 base from V and 3 from J, leaving 14 bases between them. The CDR3 loop spans 15 amino acids. The germline gives CDR1 SGHDT, CDR2 YYEEEE. The CDR3, as DNA: TGTGCCAGCAGCTTGCCAACAGATCCAATCTACGAGCAGTACTTC. This codes for CASSLPTDPIYEQYF.

This clonotype has a count of ten or more. The chain couples TRBV20-1 to TRBJ1-4, with D unclear. The CDR3 runs 16 residues. The germline gives CDR1 DFQATT, CDR2 SNEGSKA (reference sequence). V lost 0 bases and J lost 3, with 14 bases in between. The CDR3 protein is CSARDIRDMANEKLFF. The DNA for the CDR3 is TGCAGTGCTAGAGACATCCGTGACATGGCTAATGAAAAACTGTTTTTT.

In its sample, this clonotype was seen a few times. The rearrangement links TRBV12-3 or TRBV12-4 to TRBJ1-1; tentatively, D is TRBD1 (6 bases). V shed 1 base and J shed 4 bases, with 13 bases lying between them. This CDR3 has 15 residues. CDR3 DNA: TGTGCCAGCAGTTTAGTGAGAGGGGGACTCACTGAAGCTTTCTTT. It is translated as CASSLVRGGLTEAFF.